Presented here are 21 T cell receptor beta chains from one specimen sequenced in a study of blood T cells in healthy people across ages. Alongside a J-beta primer mix, a sample-barcoded 5' primer served in a second PCR lasting about 6 to 11 cycles. TCRdb analysed the 5' RACE reads with MiXCR anew, one entry per CDR3 protein. The sample lists 1.5 million to 2 million distinct CDR3 sequences, 30% to 40% occurring once. Sequences were obtained from blood. These receptor sequences come from a human donor in good health.

This clonotype turned up a few times. A much larger clone differs from this one at a single base, so this may be a read error. The genes are TRBV6-1 and TRBJ1-1, with TRBD1 matching over 7 bases. With V trimmed by 7 bases and J by 1 base, 6 bases remained unmatched. Germline V lookup: CDR1 MNHNS, CDR2 SASEGT. The CDR3 spans 14 residues. Written as DNA, the CDR3 is TGTGCCAGCACACCCGGGACAGCGAACACTGAAGCTTTCTTT. Protein product: CASTPGTANTEAFF.

The table lists this clonotype with a few counts. The chain recombines TRBV29-1 with TRBJ1-4; no reliable D call. V was clipped by 4 bases and J by 8 bases, with 5 bases between them. CDR3 length: 10 amino acids. Germline lookup yields CDR1 SQVTM and CDR2 ANQGSEA. The CDR3 DNA is TGCAGCGTTGGGGCAGAAAAACTGTTTTTT. It translates to CSVGAEKLFF.

The rearrangement joins TRBV9 to TRBJ2-1, with 13 bases lining up with TRBD2. J lost 0 bases, V lost 4 bases, and 10 bases had no gene match. The V gene's germline CDR1 is SGDLS and CDR2 YYNGEE. The CDR3 is 19 amino acids. The DNA of the CDR3 is TGTGCCAGCAGCCCCGTCCCGGGACTAGCGGGGAGCTCCTACAATGAGCAGTTCTTC. Translation gives CASSPVPGLAGSSYNEQFF.

The rearrangement links TRBV6-6 to TRBJ2-5; no definite D call. V lost 0 bases, J lost 5 bases, and 10 bases lay in between. This CDR3 region has 14 residues. Looked up from germline, CDR1 is MNHNY and CDR2 is SVGAGI (reference sequence). Here the CDR3 DNA reads TGTGCCAGCAGTTACTCTCTAGTTGGCGAGACCCAGTACTTC. The encoded protein is CASSYSLVGETQYF.

This chain uses TRBV12-3 or TRBV12-4 with TRBJ1-2, with D possibly being TRBD1 (6 bases). V lost 7 bases to trimming and J lost 3 bases, with 12 bases between them. This CDR3 is 13 amino acids long. CDR3 region: CASTPTGYYGYTF. The CDR3 region has the DNA TGTGCCAGCACCCCGACAGGATACTATGGCTACACCTTC.

The chain is built from TRBV10-3 and TRBJ2-5; D call uncertain. Per the germline V gene, CDR1 is ENHRY and CDR2 is SYGVKD. The V end lost 4 bases, the J end lost 2 bases, and 8 bases lay between the germline ends. The CDR3 extends over 13 amino acids. In DNA, the CDR3 is TGTGCCATCAGTGTTGCGGAGCAAGAGACCCAGTACTTC. This gives the protein CAISVAEQETQYF.

This clonotype was recorded only once. The CDR3 region has the DNA TGTGCCAGCAGTATTGGAATTGGAGGGGATACTTTAAACATTCAGTACTTC. It codes for CASSIGIGGDTLNIQYF. The chain carries TRBV5-6 and TRBJ2-7; tentative D call: TRBD2 (6 bases). The DNA end favors TRBJ2-4, so the J call may be wrong. From germline, CDR1 is SGHDT and CDR2 YYEEEE. The CDR3 spans 17 residues.

The chain has TRBV9 and TRBJ2-5; TRBD2 aligns across 10 bases. V trimming: 2 bases; J trimming: 13 bases; junction bases outside the gene matches: 11. The CDR3 consists of 14 residues. The germline V gene encodes CDR1 SGDLS and CDR2 YYNGEE. CDR3 in amino acids: CASSVLAGATEMYF. CDR3 coding DNA: TGTGCCAGCAGCGTCCTAGCGGGGGCCACGGAAATGTACTTC.

The J gene is TRBJ2-5, the V gene TRBV9; possible D gene TRBD1, 6 bases. Germline values: CDR1 SGDLS, CDR2 YYNGEE. V was shortened by 0 bases and J by 5 bases, with 17 bases between the two germline ends. The CDR3 is 16 residues long. The CDR3 loop reads CASSVESQGLDETQYF. CDR3 bases: TGTGCCAGCAGCGTAGAGTCGCAGGGGTTGGACGAGACCCAGTACTTC.

The chain uses TRBV20-1 and TRBJ1-1; 7 bases align to TRBD1. Germline lookup yields CDR1 DFQATT and CDR2 SNEGSKA (reference sequence). The CDR3 totals 18 residues. Germline trimming cut 2 bases from V and 1 base from J; bases unmatched to any gene: 16. The CDR3 sequence is CSARSASAPGQRNTEAFF. The CDR3, as DNA: TGCAGTGCTAGAAGTGCCTCGGCCCCGGGACAGAGGAACACTGAAGCTTTCTTT.

The rearrangement links TRBV20-1 to TRBJ2-3; 10 bases are shared with TRBD2. CDR1 and CDR2 (germline): DFQATT, SNEGSKA (reference sequence). V was clipped by 3 bases and J by 2 bases; unmatched bases: 5. CDR3 length: 15 amino acids. CDR3 in amino acids: CSASALAGATDTQYF. CDR3 in DNA: TGCAGTGCTAGTGCCCTAGCGGGGGCCACAGATACGCAGTATTTT.

The rearrangement links TRBV29-1 to TRBJ2-3; TRBD2 matches 9 bases. CDR3 size: 15 residues. CDR1 SQVTM and CDR2 ANQGSEA come from the germline V gene. V dropped 1 base and J dropped 6; count of bases not matched to a gene: 8. CDR3: CSVEGIAGVSDTQYF. CDR3 bases: TGCAGCGTTGAAGGAATAGCGGGGGTATCTGATACGCAGTATTTT.

In its sample, this clonotype was seen many times. This rearrangement joins TRBV12-3 or TRBV12-4 to TRBJ2-6; D call uncertain. CDR3 length equals 14 residues. Trimming shortened V by 1 base and J by 7 bases, and 8 bases separated the two germline ends. In DNA form, the CDR3 reads TGTGCCAGCAGTTTAGGAAGGGTTGCCAACGTCCTGACTTTC. It specifies CASSLGRVANVLTF.

The table lists this clonotype with a few counts. The chain employs TRBV7-3 and TRBJ1-6; no clear D gene. Looked up from germline, CDR1 is SGHTA and CDR2 is FQGTGA. Trimming stripped 2 bases from V and 10 bases from J, with 15 bases between. The CDR3 covers 15 residues. The CDR3 sequence: CASSLYSGFGSPLHF. The CDR3 region has the DNA TGTGCCAGCAGCTTATACTCGGGATTTGGGTCACCCCTCCACTTT.

This chain uses TRBV3-1 with TRBJ2-5; TRBD2 matches 10 bases. The trim removed 2 bases at V and 3 bases at J, leaving 6 bases unmatched. The germline V gene encodes CDR1 LGHDT and CDR2 YNNKEL (reference sequence). The CDR3 covers 16 residues. The DNA of the CDR3 is TGTGCCAGCAGCCAAATTTTACTAGCGGGGAAAGAGACCCAGTACTTC. Translated: CASSQILLAGKETQYF.

On this clonotype: A junction boundary mismatches the germline segment, possibly from a read error. The chain joins TRBV12-3 or TRBV12-4 to TRBJ2-1; D may be TRBD2 (5 bases). This CDR3 comprises 14 residues. This CDR3 reads CASSSPDSSNEQFF. The CDR3 DNA is TGTGCCAGCAGTTCCCCGGACTCCTCCAATGAGCAGTTCTTC.

At least ten counts were recorded for this clonotype. The chain uses TRBV6-5 and TRBJ2-1; D possibly corresponds to TRBD2 (6 bases). V dropped 5 bases and J dropped 9 bases, with 11 bases sitting between them. CDR3 size: 12 residues. CDR1 and CDR2 from the germline V gene are MNHEY and SVGAGI. The CDR3 DNA sequence: TGTGCCAGCAGTCAGACTAGGGGTGAGCAGTTCTTC. Residues: CASSQTRGEQFF.

This clonotype was observed a handful of times. The chain links TRBV14 to TRBJ1-2; D gene unclear. CDR1 is SGHDN and CDR2 is FVKESK in the germline V gene. The ends were cut back, 1 base at V and 4 bases at J, with 10 bases in the middle. The CDR3 covers 14 residues. In DNA, the CDR3 is TGTGCCAGCAGCCAAGGTGAATCAGCCTATGGCTACACCTTC. Translating it yields CASSQGESAYGYTF.

This chain joins TRBV19 and TRBJ1-5; D call uncertain. This CDR3 has 13 residues. Germline loops: CDR1 LNHDA, CDR2 SQIVND (reference sequence). The germline V and J ends were trimmed by 3 bases and 4 bases, with 7 bases remaining between them. CDR3 in DNA: TGTGCCAGTAGTATTTCCCCAAATCAGCCCCAGCATTTT. Protein sequence: CASSISPNQPQHF.

This rearrangement joins TRBV28 to TRBJ1-2; D might be TRBD1 (5 bases). The germline V gene encodes CDR1 MDHEN and CDR2 SYDVKM. The CDR3 loop spans 15 amino acids. Deletions cut 7 bases from V and 2 bases from J, with 17 bases between. CDR3 loop: CASNRWGPDNYGYTF. CDR3 nucleotides: TGTGCCAGCAATAGGTGGGGCCCGGACAACTATGGCTACACCTTC.

The J gene is TRBJ1-2, the V gene TRBV4-3; the match to TRBD1 covers 8 bases. This CDR3 comprises 15 residues. Germline-derived CDR1 and CDR2 are LGHNA and YSLEER. Trimming at V came to 0 bases and at J to 8 bases, leaving 8 bases not matched to a gene. The CDR3 protein is CASSQDQGAMRGYTF. CDR3 nucleotide sequence: TGCGCCAGCAGCCAAGATCAGGGGGCAATGAGGGGCTACACCTTC.